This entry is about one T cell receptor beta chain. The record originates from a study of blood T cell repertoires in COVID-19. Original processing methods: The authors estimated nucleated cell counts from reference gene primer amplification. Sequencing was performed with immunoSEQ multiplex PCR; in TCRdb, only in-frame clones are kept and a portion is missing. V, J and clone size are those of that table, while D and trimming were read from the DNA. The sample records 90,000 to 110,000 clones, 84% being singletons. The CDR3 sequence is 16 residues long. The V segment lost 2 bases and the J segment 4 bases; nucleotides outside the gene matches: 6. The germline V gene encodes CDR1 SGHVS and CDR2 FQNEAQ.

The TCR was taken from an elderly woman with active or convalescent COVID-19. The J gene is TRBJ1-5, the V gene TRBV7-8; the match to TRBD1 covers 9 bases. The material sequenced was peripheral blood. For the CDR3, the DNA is TGTGCCAGCAGCTTACGCCAAGGGACAGGGAATCAGCCCCAGCATTTT. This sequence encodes CASSLRQGTGNQPQHF. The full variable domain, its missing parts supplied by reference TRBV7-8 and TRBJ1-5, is GAGVSQSPRYKVAKRGQDVALRCDPISGHVSLFWYQQALGQGPEFLTYFQNEAQLDKSGLPSDRFFAERPEGSVSTLKIQRTQQEDSAVYLCASSLRQGTGNQPQHFGDGTRLSIL.